This T cell receptor beta chain was profiled in a study of cytomegalovirus exposure and HLA in healthy donors. Study-wide findings and caveats: Looking again later, the authors saw that most CMV-associated TCR beta chains seemed HLA-restricted. V segments that were indistinguishable, TRBV6-2 and TRBV6-3 among them, were omitted from analysis.

Amplification used 60 Vbeta primers and 13 Jbeta primers. Here immunoSEQ multiplex PCR was the method, and the copy in TCRdb shows in-frame clones only, minus some. The data contain just over 70,000 clones, about 74% of them singletons. Regarding this clone: The antigen is unknown.

Missing from this donor's record is the CMV serostatus. The V gene end was trimmed by 2 bases and the J gene end by 4 bases; junction bases not matched to a gene: 6. Germline V gene lookup returns CDR1 MNHEY and CDR2 SMNVEV (reference sequence). This CDR3 has 16 residues. Sequencing input: PBMCs. The clonotype comes from a human donor in good health. V and J are TRBV27 and TRBJ1-2; 11 nucleotides align to TRBD1. The CDR3 reads CASSLQPGTGGYGYTF. DNA of the CDR3: TGTGCCAGCAGTTTACAACCCGGGACAGGGGGCTATGGCTACACCTTC.